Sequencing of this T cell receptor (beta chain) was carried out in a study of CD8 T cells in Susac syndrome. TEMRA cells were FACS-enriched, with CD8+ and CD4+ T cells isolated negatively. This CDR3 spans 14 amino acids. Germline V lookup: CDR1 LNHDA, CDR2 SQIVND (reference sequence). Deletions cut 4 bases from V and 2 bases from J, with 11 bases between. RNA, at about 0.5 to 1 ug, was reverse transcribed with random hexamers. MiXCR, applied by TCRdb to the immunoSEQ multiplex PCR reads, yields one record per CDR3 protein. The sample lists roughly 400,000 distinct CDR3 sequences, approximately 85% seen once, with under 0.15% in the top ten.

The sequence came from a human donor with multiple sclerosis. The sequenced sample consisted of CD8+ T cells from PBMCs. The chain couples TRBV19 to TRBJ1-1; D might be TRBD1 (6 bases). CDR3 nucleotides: TGTGCCAGTAGTACTGAGGACAGCAACACTGAAGCTTTCTTT. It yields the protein CASSTEDSNTEAFF.